A selection of T cell receptor beta chains follows, all from one sample in a study of beta chain features in type 1 diabetes. Method: immunoSEQ multiplex PCR; TCRdb's copy keeps in-frame clones and lacks some. In the table there are a few hundred thousand clones, roughly 16% of which are singletons. Input material: naive CD4+ T cells from blood. Source of these receptors: a man under 40 with type 1 diabetes. Each CDR3 is given with its conserved first and last residue. The order of the fields is clone size, J gene, V gene, D gene, CDR3 DNA, CDR3 protein. A D gene is named only where the DNA matches it firmly. For some rows the clone size is stated as once, few or many, or as a class when expanded; others skip it.

>few|TRBJ2-1|TRBV12-5|-
TGTGCTAGTGGGAGGCGGGGAAATGAGCAGTTCTTC
CASGRRGNEQFF
>few|TRBJ1-5|TRBV5-1|TRBD1
TGCGCCAGCAGTGCACAGGGGGGCAATCAGCCCCAGCATTTT
CASSAQGGNQPQHF
>few|TRBJ1-1|TRBV29-1|-
TGCAGCGTTCGCAGGGTCCTGAACACTGAAGCTTTCTTT
CSVRRVLNTEAFF
>few|TRBJ2-7|TRBV13|-
TGTGCCAGCAGCCAGGACGGCTACGAGCAGTACTTC
CASSQDGYEQYF
>-|TRBJ2-1|TRBV5-1|-
TGCGCCAGCAGCCAAGGGACGAACAATGAGCAGTTCTTC
CASSQGTNNEQFF
>-|TRBJ2-2|TRBV15|-
TGTGCCACCAGCAGAGATCCTGGTGGGTCGGTCACCGGGGAGCTGTTTTTT
CATSRDPGGSVTGELFF
>few|TRBJ2-7|TRBV9|-
TGTGCCAGCAGCGTTAGCTCTCCGGGACTGACCTACGAGCAGTACTTC
CASSVSSPGLTYEQYF
>-|TRBJ2-3|TRBV9|TRBD2
TGTGCCAGCAGCGTATCAGCGGGGTTGGCAGCAAGGGATACGCAGTATTTT
CASSVSAGLAARDTQYF
>few|TRBJ2-7|TRBV6-5|-
TGTGCCAGCAGTGGACCCTACGAGCAGTACTTC
CASSGPYEQYF
>few|TRBJ2-3|TRBV29-1|-
TGCAGCGTTACTCCGGGAACTGAAGATACGCAGTATTTT
CSVTPGTEDTQYF
>few|TRBJ2-3|TRBV9|-
TGTGCCAGCAGCGAGACAGTTAGAGGGACAGATACGCAGTATTTT
CASSETVRGTDTQYF
>-|TRBJ2-3|TRBV29-1|-
TGCAGCGCTGTGGGGTGGAGTGAGTATTTT
CSAVGWSEYF
>few|TRBJ1-1|TRBV5-1|-
TGCGCCAGCAGCTCGGAACCAGAGAACACTGAAGCTTTCTTT
CASSSEPENTEAFF
>few|TRBJ1-2|TRBV2|TRBD1
TGTGCCAGCAGTCGCCAAGACAGGGGAAGTGGCTATGGCTACACCTTC
CASSRQDRGSGYGYTF
>-|TRBJ2-7|TRBV7-9|TRBD2
TGTGCCAGCAGGGCGGGGGGAGGAGAAGAGCAGTACTTC
CASRAGGGEEQYF
>few|TRBJ2-1|TRBV6-5|TRBD1
TGTGCCAGCAGCCCTCAGGGGGCCGGGAGACTTGAGCAGTTCTTC
CASSPQGAGRLEQFF
>few|TRBJ2-7|TRBV7-9|-
TGTGCCAGCAGCTTAGAGTATACCGAGCAGTACTTC
CASSLEYTEQYF
>-|TRBJ2-7|TRBV28|-
TGTGCCAGCAAGGTTTTTACGGCCGGCGAGCAGTACTTC
CASKVFTAGEQYF
>few|TRBJ2-3|TRBV7-9|-
TGTGCCAGCAGCGCAACAGGGTACACAGATACGCAGTATTTT
CASSATGYTDTQYF
>few|TRBJ2-5|TRBV30|TRBD1
TGTGCCTGGAAGCAGGGACAGGGAAAGACCCAGTACTTC
CAWKQGQGKTQYF
>-|TRBJ1-3|TRBV30|-
TGTGCCTGGAGTACAGGAAACACCATATATTTT
CAWSTGNTIYF
>-|TRBJ2-5|TRBV7-6|-
TGTGCCAGCAGCGCTCAAGAGACCCAGTACTTC
CASSAQETQYF
>few|TRBJ1-1|TRBV23-1|TRBD1
TGCGCCAGCAGTCATCTGGGACAGATGAACACTGAAGCTTTCTTT
CASSHLGQMNTEAFF
>few|TRBJ1-5|TRBV13|TRBD1
TGTGCCAGCAGCTTGGGACAGGGAGGCAATCAGCCCCAGCATTTT
CASSLGQGGNQPQHF